The entry below describes one T cell receptor (beta chain). The antigen remains undetermined. The germline V gene has CDR1 MNHEY and CDR2 SVGAGI. The CDR3 spans 15 residues. Trimming shortened V by 4 bases and J by 0 bases, and 12 bases separated the two germline ends. This sample is part of a study of blood T cells in healthy people across ages. Study-level findings and limits: The fall in TCR beta diversity per million T cells was roughly linear with age.

Primed by a sample-barcoded 5' primer and a J-beta primer mix, a second PCR proceeded for about 6 to 11 cycles. Carrying 12 random nucleotides, a template-switch adaptor labeled each individual cDNA molecule. TCRdb fed the 5' RACE reads into MiXCR, producing one record per CDR3 protein. The table has about 1.8 million distinct CDR3 sequences, 49% seen once. The authors drew 8 to 10 milliliters of peripheral blood from each donor. PBMCs, at least 7 million per sample, were isolated. Sequenced input: blood. The rearrangement links TRBV6-5 to TRBJ1-2, with D possibly being TRBD1 (5 bases). This receptor was identified in a woman aged 40 to 50 in good health. The CDR3 DNA follows: TGTGCCAGCAGTTCGACTCGAGGGGCTAACTATGGCTACACCTTC. This encodes CASSSTRGANYGYTF.